This TCR beta chain was sequenced for a study of cytomegalovirus exposure and HLA in healthy donors. General study findings and limits: In a later analysis, at a false discovery rate of 0.05, under 20,000 TCR beta sequences matched HLA alleles.

Germline CDR1 is SGHRS and CDR2 is YFSETQ. The V gene end was trimmed by 5 bases and the J gene end by 1 base; junction bases not matched to a gene: 13. The CDR3 has 19 amino acids. PCR amplification relied on 60 Vbeta primers (plus 13 Jbeta primers). Sequencing used immunoSEQ multiplex PCR; TCRdb keeps in-frame clones, though not all of them. The sample lists about 190,000 clones; 70% to 90% were seen once. In regard to this clone: Antigen: not known.

The specimen was PBMCs. This sequence originates from a woman aged 18-29 years in good health and CMV-seropositive. V usage is TRBV5-1 and J usage is TRBJ2-4; 12 bases are a match to TRBD1. This chain's CDR3 is CASREGTGGAEGAKNIQYF. CDR3 in DNA: TGCGCCAGCAGGGAAGGGACAGGGGGCGCCGAAGGGGCCAAAAACATTCAGTACTTC.